The 2 T cell receptor beta chains below were found in one sample sequenced in a study of CD8+ T cells in alopecia areata. The treatment was: oral pan-JAK inhibitor, 5-10 mg twice daily. Following RNA extraction, reverse transcription yielded cDNA that acted as the sequencing template. The protocol was immunoSEQ multiplex PCR, while the TCRdb copy is restricted to in-frame clones and leaves out a portion. The repertoire holds 150,000 to 200,000 clones, with about two thirds as singletons. Sequenced material: CD4+ T cells sorted from blood, taken at week 4, from a patient treated with tofacitinib. The receptor source for this set is a human donor with alopecia areata.

The chain recombines TRBV5-4 with TRBJ1-2; 9 bases fit TRBD1. The V gene end was trimmed by 3 bases and the J gene end by 6 bases; junction bases not matched to a gene: 3. Germline CDR1 reads SGHNT; CDR2 reads YYREEE (reference sequence). This CDR3 spans 13 amino acids. CDR3 amino acids: CASSWDRADGYTF. CDR3 DNA sequence: TGTGCCAGCAGCTGGGACAGGGCTGATGGCTACACCTTC. The full variable domain, rest sourced from reference TRBV5-4 and TRBJ1-2, is ETGVTQSPTHLIKTRGQQVTLRCSSQSGHNTVSWYQQALGQGPQFIFQYYREEENGRGNFPPRFSGLQFPNYSSELNVNALELDDSALYLCASSWDRADGYTFGSGTRLTVV.

The V and J genes are TRBV14 and TRBJ1-1, with D possibly being TRBD1 (5 bases). V lost 5 bases, J lost 0 bases, and 13 bases lay in between. Germline-derived CDR1 and CDR2 are SGHDN and FVKESK. The CDR3 totals 15 residues. DNA for the CDR3: TGTGCCAGCAGCTCTCGGACATTCATGAACACTGAAGCTTTCTTT. Its protein is CASSSRTFMNTEAFF.